This T cell receptor (beta chain) was recorded in a study of cytomegalovirus exposure and HLA in healthy donors. About the research overall: In a previous analysis, some 110 million unique TCR beta sequences were found from 150 million to 200 million T cells. General study results and limits: An ancestry cluster, one associated with Asian ancestry, reportedly showed fewer N-insertions than the roughly 670-donor mean in a later analysis. A later analysis reported that several of the most significant clusters appeared to be linked to common viral pathogens, among them Epstein-Barr virus. Most TCR sequences showed up rarely, but some public TCRs showed up in many donors.

Notes on this clone: Antigen: not known.

A multiplex PCR was run with 60 Vbeta primers and 13 Jbeta primers. The table came from immunoSEQ multiplex PCR; TCRdb's copy has only in-frame clones and leaves some out. The sample lists around 200,000 clones, roughly 77% occurring once. The germline gives CDR1 SNHLY, CDR2 FYNNEI. Trimming shortened V by 4 bases and J by 13 bases, and 13 bases separated the two germline ends. This CDR3 is 11 amino acids long. Material for sequencing was PBMCs. This chain connects TRBV2 to TRBJ2-5; D unresolved. This receptor was obtained from a woman younger than 45 in good health and CMV-seropositive. The CDR3 loop reads CASSGVSQAYF. The CDR3 DNA is TGTGCCAGCAGTGGGGTGAGCCAGGCGTACTTC.